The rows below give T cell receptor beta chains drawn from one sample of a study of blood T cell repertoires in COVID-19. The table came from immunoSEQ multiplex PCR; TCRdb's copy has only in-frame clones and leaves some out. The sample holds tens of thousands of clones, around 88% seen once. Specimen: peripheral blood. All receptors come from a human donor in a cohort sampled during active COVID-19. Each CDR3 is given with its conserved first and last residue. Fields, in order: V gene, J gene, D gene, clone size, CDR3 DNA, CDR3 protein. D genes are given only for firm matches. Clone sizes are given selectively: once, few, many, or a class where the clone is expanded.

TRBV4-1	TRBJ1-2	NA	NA	TGCGCCAGCAGCCAAGGAGGATGGCGCCTAGGTGGCTACACCTTC	CASSQGGWRLGGYTF
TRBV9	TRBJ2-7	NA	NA	TGTGCCAGCAGCGTAGATAGCGGATTTTACGAGCAGTACTTC	CASSVDSGFYEQYF
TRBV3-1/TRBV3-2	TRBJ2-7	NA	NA	TGTGCCAGCAGCCAAGCTGAAGCGGAGCAGTACTTC	CASSQAEAEQYF
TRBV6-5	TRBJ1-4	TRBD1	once	TGTGCCAGCAGTTCCCAGACAGGGGGTAATGAAAAACTGTTTTTT	CASSSQTGGNEKLFF
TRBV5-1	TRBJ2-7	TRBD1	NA	TGCGCCAGCAGCTTCTCCGGGACAGGGGGCGGTTACGAGCAGTACTTC	CASSFSGTGGGYEQYF
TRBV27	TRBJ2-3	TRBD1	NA	TGTGCCAGCAGTCAAAGGACAGGGACCGCAGATACGCAGTATTTT	CASSQRTGTADTQYF
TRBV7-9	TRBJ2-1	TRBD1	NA	TGTGCCAGCACCGAGGGACAGGGGGCACCCTACAATGAGCAGTTCTTC	CASTEGQGAPYNEQFF
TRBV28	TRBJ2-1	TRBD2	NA	TGTGCCAGCAGCCAGAGGACTAGCGCCCACAATGAGCAGTTCTTC	CASSQRTSAHNEQFF
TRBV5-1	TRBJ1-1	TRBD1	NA	TGCGCCAGCAGCCCGAAATCTCCCCGGACAGGGCCCGGCGATGAGGCTTTCTTT	CASSPKSPRTGPGDEAFF
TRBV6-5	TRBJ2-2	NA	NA	TGTGCCAGCCAAGAGTGGAGATCCAACACCGGGGAGCTGTTTTTT	CASQEWRSNTGELFF
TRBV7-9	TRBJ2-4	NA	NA	TGTGCCAGCAGCTCCTACGTTGACATAGCCAAAAACATTCAGTACTTC	CASSSYVDIAKNIQYF
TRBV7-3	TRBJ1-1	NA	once	TGTGCCAGCAGCTCGGACAGTAACACTGAAGCTTTCTTT	CASSSDSNTEAFF
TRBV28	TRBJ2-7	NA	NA	TGTGCCACCCTCTATTACGAGCAGTACTTC	CATLYYEQYF
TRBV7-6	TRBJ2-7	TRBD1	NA	TGTGCCAGCAGCCTGGAGGGGACAGGGGCGGCCGAGCAGTACTTC	CASSLEGTGAAEQYF
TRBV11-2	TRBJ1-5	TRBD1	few	TGTGCCAGCAGCAGGGGGCGGGACAGCCCCCAGCATTTT	CASSRGRDSPQHF
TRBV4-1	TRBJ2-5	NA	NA	TGCGCCAGCAGCGCCCCCGGGACACCTTGGGAGACCCAGTACTTC	CASSAPGTPWETQYF
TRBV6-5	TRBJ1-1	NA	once	TGTGCCAGCAGTTACTCCCGGGGAGGGAACACTGAAGCTTTCTTT	CASSYSRGGNTEAFF
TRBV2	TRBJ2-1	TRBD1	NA	TGTGCCAGCAGTGCGGACAGGGGCAATGAGCAGTTCTTC	CASSADRGNEQFF
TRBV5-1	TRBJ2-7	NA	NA	TGCGCCAGCAGCTTGAGCCAGGGTGTTTACGAGCAGTACTTC	CASSLSQGVYEQYF
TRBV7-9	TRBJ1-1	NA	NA	TGTGCCAGCAGCTTAGTGGGGGGACCGAACACTGAAGCTTTCTTT	CASSLVGGPNTEAFF
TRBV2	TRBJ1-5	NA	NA	TGTGCCAGCAGTACCCGAACAGGAGGCAATCAGCCCCAGCATTTT	CASSTRTGGNQPQHF
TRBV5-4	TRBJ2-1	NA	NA	TGTGCCAGCAGCTTGGAAGAGACGGGTGAGCAGTTCTTC	CASSLEETGEQFF
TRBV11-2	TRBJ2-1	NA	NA	TGTGCCAGCAGCTTAGCCCATAGCTCCTACAATGAGCAGTTCTTC	CASSLAHSSYNEQFF
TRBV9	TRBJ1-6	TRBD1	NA	TGTGCCAGCAGCGCGGACAGGGAGCCTTCACCCCTCCACTTT	CASSADREPSPLHF
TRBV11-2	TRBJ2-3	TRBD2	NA	TGTGCCAGCAGCTTAGGGGGACTAGCGGGAAGATCAGATACGCAGTATTTT	CASSLGGLAGRSDTQYF
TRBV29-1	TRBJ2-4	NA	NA	TGCAGCGTTGATGAGGGATACTTC	CSVDEGYF